The source of this TCR beta chain is a study of cytomegalovirus exposure and HLA in healthy donors. PCR involved 60 Vbeta and 13 Jbeta primers. Libraries were prepared by immunoSEQ multiplex PCR; TCRdb keeps only in-frame clonotypes and omits some of them. This sample's table has about 79,000 clones. The TCR originated in a man aged 25 to 40 in good health and CMV-seronegative. Sequences were obtained from PBMCs.

The CDR3 reads CASTLEGIYNEQFF. The DNA for the CDR3 is TGTGCCAGCACCCTCGAGGGAATATACAATGAGCAGTTCTTC. The gene calls are TRBV5-4 and TRBJ2-1, with D possibly being TRBD2 (5 bases). The CDR3 sequence is 14 residues long. The germline CDR1 and CDR2 sequences are SGHNT and YYREEE (reference sequence). V dropped 6 bases and J dropped 4 bases, with 14 bases sitting between them. Full variable domain (rest looked up from reference TRBV5-4 and TRBJ2-1): ETGVTQSPTHLIKTRGQQVTLRCSSQSGHNTVSWYQQALGQGPQFIFQYYREEENGRGNFPPRFSGLQFPNYSSELNVNALELDDSALYLCASTLEGIYNEQFFGPGTRLTVL.